The entry below gives a single TCR beta chain sequence along with its context. Its target is not known. Template material for TCR beta VDJ and CDR3 profiling consisted of genomic DNA. A single record per CDR3 protein comes from TCRdb applying MiXCR to the reads. The sample holds some 240,000 distinct CDR3 sequences, 34% seen once. The CDR3 is 16 residues long. V shed 2 bases and J shed 3 bases, with 14 bases lying between them. The data stem from a study of CD8+CD57+ T cells in acquired aplastic anemia. Study in general: Mean yield of DNA from sorted CD4+ and CD8+ cells was 2.5 to 4 ug.

Overall study results and limits: Patients versus controls showed no significant CD8+ Simpson's diversity difference. Patients shared 25 to 30 CD8+ CDR3 sequences with controls.

This TCR came from a human donor in good health, serving as a control. The sample consisted of sorted CD4+, CD8+, or CD8+CD57+ T cells (not recorded which) from PBMCs. V usage is TRBV12-3 or TRBV12-4 and J usage is TRBJ1-5; tentative D call: TRBD1 (6 bases). The CDR3 DNA reads TGTGCCAGCAGTTTAAAATACCGGGACAACAATCAGCCCCAGCATTTT. Translated: CASSLKYRDNNQPQHF.